This T cell receptor (beta chain) was sequenced for a study of lymphopenia after photon versus proton radiotherapy. The study's findings and limits: A bigger post-nadir fall in TCR diversity correlated inversely with survival time in deceased patients. Photon-treated patients lost naive T cells and TCR diversity; proton-treated stayed stable.

The table came from immunoSEQ multiplex PCR; TCRdb's copy has only in-frame clones and leaves some out. This table holds some 27,000 clones, roughly four fifths found once. Deletions cut 3 bases from V and 0 bases from J, with 11 bases between. CDR1 is LNHDA and CDR2 is SQIVND in the germline V gene (reference sequence). The CDR3 consists of 16 residues. Concerning this clone: Antigen: not known.

The TCR comes from a man in his forties or fifties with gastric cancer. The V and J genes are TRBV19 and TRBJ1-4, with D perhaps matching TRBD1 (5 bases). The sample here was peripheral blood, taken from a patient treated with photon-based radiotherapy. The chain's CDR3 is CASSIATGATNEKLFF. In nucleotides, the CDR3 is TGTGCCAGTAGTATCGCCACAGGTGCAACTAATGAAAAACTGTTTTTT.